Listed here are 21 T cell receptor beta chains from one sample, sequenced in a study of OX40 agonist ivuxolimab in advanced cancers. Produced via immunoSEQ multiplex PCR; TCRdb's table is partial and in-frame only. Of nearly 110,000 clones in the sample, roughly nine tenths are singletons; the top ten hold around 0.47%. This sample comprised CD4+ or CD8+ T cells sorted from blood, obtained in a trial of the OX40 agonist ivuxolimab. These receptor sequences come from an adult with an advanced solid tumor such as melanoma, head and neck, liver or kidney cancer.

V usage is TRBV30 and J usage is TRBJ2-7; 8 bases align to TRBD1. V lost 2 bases to trimming and J lost 0 bases; unmatched junction nucleotides: 6. The germline CDR1 and CDR2 sequences are GTSNPN and SVGIG (reference sequence). There are 15 residues in the CDR3. CDR3: CAWSRRDRSSYEQYF. CDR3 DNA sequence: TGTGCCTGGAGTAGACGGGACAGGAGCTCCTACGAGCAGTACTTC.

The chain couples TRBV7-6 to TRBJ2-7, with D unresolved. Per germline, CDR1 SGHVS and CDR2 FNYEAQ. The V and J ends lost 5 bases and 4 bases respectively, with 12 bases between them. The CDR3 is made up of 13 amino acids. The CDR3 DNA is TGTGCCAGCAGCCGAACAGTCGAGTACGAGCAGTACTTC. Translated: CASSRTVEYEQYF.

The CDR3: CASSLEGPPDTQYF. The CDR3, as DNA: TGTGCCAGCAGCTTGGAGGGTCCGCCAGATACGCAGTATTTT. V is TRBV5-4 and J is TRBJ2-3; D call uncertain. CDR1 SGHNT and CDR2 YYREEE come from the germline V gene (reference sequence). The CDR3 has 14 residues. V was pared by 0 bases and J by 4 bases, with 9 bases between.

The chain employs TRBV7-3 and TRBJ2-1, with D tentatively TRBD1 or TRBD2 (6 bases each). Germline V gene data show CDR1 as SGHTA and CDR2 as FQGTGA. V was shortened by 2 bases and J by 2 bases, with 13 bases between the two germline ends. The CDR3 runs to 16 residues. The CDR3 DNA sequence: TGTGCCAGCAGCTTAGGCAGGGGAGGAACCTACAATGAGCAGTTCTTC. Its translation: CASSLGRGGTYNEQFF.

The V and J genes are TRBV7-2 and TRBJ1-6; 7 bases agree with TRBD1. CDR1 SGHTA and CDR2 FQGNSA come from the germline V gene. V lost 6 bases, J lost 13 bases, and 12 bases stayed unmatched. The CDR3 has 14 residues. The CDR3 DNA sequence: TGTGCCAGCAGACTAGACAGGGCCGGGGGGCCCCTCCACTTT. This sequence encodes CASRLDRAGGPLHF. The entire variable domain, with the rest obtained from reference TRBV7-2 and TRBJ1-6, is as follows: GAGVSQSPSNKVTEKGKDVELRCDPISGHTALYWYRQSLGQGLEFLIYFQGNSAPDKSGLPSDRFSAERTGGSVSTLTIQRTQQEDSAVYLCASRLDRAGGPLHFGNGTRLTVT.

This sequence joins TRBV5-1 and TRBJ2-4, with D perhaps assigned TRBD1 or TRBD2 (5 bases each). V lost 0 bases, J lost 7 bases, and 17 bases lay in between. The CDR3 runs 16 residues. Germline values: CDR1 SGHRS, CDR2 YFSETQ. CDR3: CASSLAAGTAGNIQYF. Written as DNA, the CDR3 is TGCGCCAGCAGCTTGGCCGCAGGGACGGCAGGGAACATTCAGTACTTC.

The V and J genes are TRBV7-2 and TRBJ1-1; D not resolved. Trimming removed 0 bases at V and 1 base at J, with 15 bases between. Germline values: CDR1 SGHTA, CDR2 FQGNSA. The CDR3 extends over 17 amino acids. The CDR3 region is CASSLAGPSGKNTEAFF. For the CDR3, the DNA is TGTGCCAGCAGCTTAGCGGGCCCGTCCGGAAAGAACACTGAAGCTTTCTTT.

V usage is TRBV16 and J usage is TRBJ2-1; TRBD1 matches at 7 bases. CDR1 and CDR2 (germline): KGHSY, FQNENV. V lost 4 bases and J lost 8; bases outside the gene matches: 11. This CDR3 has 15 amino acids. For the CDR3, the DNA is TGTGCCAGCAGCCCCCGGGACAGAGTGTTACATGAGCAGTTCTTC. Translation: CASSPRDRVLHEQFF.

The rearrangement joins TRBV7-2 to TRBJ2-4; 10 bases are shared with TRBD2. Germline assignment: CDR1 SGHTA and CDR2 FQGNSA. This CDR3 contains 18 residues. Germline trimming cut 0 bases from V and 1 base from J; bases unmatched to any gene: 6. DNA for the CDR3: TGTGCCAGCAGCTTAGCTAGCGGGGGGATTTCGGCCAAAAACATTCAGTACTTC. Amino acid sequence: CASSLASGGISAKNIQYF. The full variable domain, in which reference TRBV7-2 and TRBJ2-4 provide the parts outside the CDR3, is GAGVSQSPSNKVTEKGKDVELRCDPISGHTALYWYRQSLGQGLEFLIYFQGNSAPDKSGLPSDRFSAERTGGSVSTLTIQRTQQEDSAVYLCASSLASGGISAKNIQYFGAGTRLSVL.

The chain is built from TRBV4-3 and TRBJ1-1, with 12 positions matching TRBD1. The CDR3 totals 18 residues. Germline-derived CDR1 and CDR2 are LGHNA and YSLEER. V shed 4 bases and J 3 bases; nucleotides not matched to a gene: 12. The CDR3 here is CASSPLPGQGAWDTEAFF. DNA for the CDR3: TGCGCCAGCAGCCCCTTACCGGGACAGGGGGCATGGGACACTGAAGCTTTCTTT.

This chain uses TRBV4-3 with TRBJ2-1, with 7 positions matching TRBD1. The CDR3 extends over 11 amino acids. The V gene's germline CDR1 is LGHNA and CDR2 YSLEER. Losses at the gene ends were 8 bases for V and 9 bases for J; bases not matched to a gene: 4. CDR3 loop: CASSHRGEQFF. The CDR3 coding sequence is TGCGCCAGCTCCCACAGGGGTGAGCAGTTCTTC.

The V call is TRBV25-1, the J call TRBJ2-5; unclear D gene. Germline values: CDR1 MGHDK, CDR2 SYGVNS. The V end lost 4 bases, the J end lost 1 base, and 4 bases lay between the germline ends. The length of the CDR3 is 12 residues. The CDR3 spells CASSAFQETQYF. In DNA form, the CDR3 reads TGTGCCAGCAGTGCCTTCCAAGAGACCCAGTACTTC. The complete variable domain, with remaining parts taken from reference TRBV25-1 and TRBJ2-5, reads EADIYQTPRYLVIGTGKKITLECSQTMGHDKMYWYQQDPGMELHLIHYSYGVNSTEKGDLSSESTVSRIRTEHFPLTLESARPSHTSQYLCASSAFQETQYFGPGTRLLVL.

The chain carries TRBV6-5 and TRBJ2-1; D not resolved. The CDR3 length is 11 residues. The germline V gene encodes CDR1 MNHEY and CDR2 SVGAGI. The ends were cut back, 9 bases at V and 4 bases at J, with 7 bases in the middle. CDR3 protein: CASRVYNEQFF. Written as DNA, the CDR3 is TGTGCCAGTCGGGTTTACAATGAGCAGTTCTTC.

This rearrangement joins TRBV9 to TRBJ1-4; 7 positions match TRBD1. Germline V CDR1 and CDR2: SGDLS, YYNGEE. CDR3 size: 14 residues. J was trimmed by 3 bases and V by 4 bases; bases with no gene match: 3. CDR3 DNA sequence: TGTGCCAGCAGCCTCAGGGGGGCTAATGAAAAACTGTTTTTT. Translating it yields CASSLRGANEKLFF.

This sequence joins TRBV5-8 and TRBJ2-5; 9 nucleotides match TRBD1. CDR3 length: 15 residues. V dropped 4 bases and J dropped 11; count of bases not matched to a gene: 15. CDR1 and CDR2 from the germline V gene are SGHTS and YDEGEE. CDR3 nucleotide sequence: TGTGCCAGCAGCCGGACTGGGACAGGGACGGCGGAGCAGTACTTC. This encodes CASSRTGTGTAEQYF.

J is TRBJ2-5 and V is TRBV5-4; D gene unclear. This CDR3 is 12 amino acids long. Germline V lookup: CDR1 SGHNT, CDR2 YYREEE (reference sequence). Trimming took off 5 bases at V and 2 bases at J, with 7 bases between the two ends. CDR3 sequence: CASRLGQETQYF. CDR3 nucleotides: TGTGCCAGCAGGTTAGGGCAAGAGACCCAGTACTTC.

This chain uses TRBV7-2 with TRBJ1-2; D is unclear. The CDR3 is made up of 15 amino acids. Germline lookup yields CDR1 SGHTA and CDR2 FQGNSA. Trimming cost V 1 base and J 8 bases, with 17 bases left between them. The CDR3 region is CASSLGFTSTRGYTF. Written as DNA, the CDR3 is TGTGCCAGCAGCTTAGGGTTTACCTCTACGCGGGGCTACACCTTC.

The gene calls are TRBV6-1 and TRBJ2-3; the D gene is possibly TRBD2 (6 bases). Trimming cost V 4 bases and J 6 bases, with 14 bases left between them. The germline V gene has CDR1 MNHNS and CDR2 SASEGT. This CDR3 has 14 amino acids. The CDR3 DNA sequence: TGTGCCAGCAGTGCCGGGACTGGAGTGGATACGCAGTATTTT. Residues: CASSAGTGVDTQYF.

This clone was seen a single time. V and J are TRBV19 and TRBJ2-2, with a possible D match to TRBD1 (6 bases). Germline V CDR1 and CDR2: LNHDA, SQIVND (reference sequence). Between the trimmed V and J ends, which lost 0 bases and 6 bases, there was a span of 11 bases. The CDR3 consists of 15 residues. For the CDR3, the DNA is TGTGCCAGTAGTATAGACCCCCCAGGGGCCGGGGAGCTGTTTTTT. It yields the protein CASSIDPPGAGELFF.

The chain joins TRBV6-5 to TRBJ2-4, with 8 bases matching TRBD1. Germline loops: CDR1 MNHEY, CDR2 SVGAGI. V lost 6 bases to trimming and J lost 3 bases; unmatched junction nucleotides: 4. The CDR3 loop spans 14 amino acids. CDR3 sequence reads: CASSLQGVKNIQYF. The CDR3 nucleotides are TGTGCCAGCAGCTTACAGGGGGTCAAAAACATTCAGTACTTC.

CDR3 sequence reads: CASSYSPQPNYGYTF. The CDR3 region has the DNA TGTGCCAGCAGTTACTCGCCACAGCCTAACTATGGCTACACCTTC. V is TRBV6-6 and J is TRBJ1-2; D call uncertain. V gave up 0 bases and J gave up 0 bases, with 8 bases separating them. The CDR3 has 15 amino acids. Germline V gene sequence: CDR1 MNHNY, CDR2 SVGAGI (reference sequence).